Below, 14 T cell receptor beta chains from the same sample are listed, as sequenced in a study of blood T cell repertoires in COVID-19. Libraries were prepared by immunoSEQ multiplex PCR; TCRdb keeps only in-frame clonotypes and omits some of them. The sample holds 200,000 to 250,000 clones, around nine tenths seen once. The sequencing input was peripheral blood. The receptors were sampled from a man in his sixties who had recovered from COVID-19.

This chain joins TRBV5-6 and TRBJ1-1; D possibly corresponds to TRBD1 (6 bases). The CDR3 covers 13 residues. CDR1 is SGHDT and CDR2 is YYEEEE in the germline V gene. V lost 4 bases to trimming and J lost 1 base, with 8 bases between them. CDR3 DNA sequence: TGTGCCAGCAGCAAACAGGGGAACACTGAAGCTTTCTTT. It encodes CASSKQGNTEAFF.

The chain uses TRBV28 and TRBJ1-2; TRBD1 is a possible D gene (5 bases). The V end lost 4 bases, the J end lost 6 bases, and 15 bases lay between the germline ends. The CDR3 extends over 14 amino acids. Germline V gene data show CDR1 as MDHEN and CDR2 as SYDVKM. The CDR3 DNA reads as TGTGCCAGCAGTTCATCAGGGATTTTGCATGGCTACACCTTC. This encodes CASSSSGILHGYTF.

The J gene is TRBJ2-3, the V gene TRBV27; 7 nucleotides align to TRBD2. CDR1 and CDR2 (germline): MNHEY, SMNVEV (reference sequence). The V segment lost 11 bases and the J segment 5 bases; nucleotides outside the gene matches: 13. The CDR3 totals 14 residues. In nucleotides, the CDR3 is TGTGCCGGCTCCCGGAACGGGAGGAAAGATACGCAGTATTTT. Translating gives CAGSRNGRKDTQYF.

V and J are TRBV11-1 and TRBJ2-5, with 9 bases identical to TRBD1. The V gene end was trimmed by 0 bases and the J gene end by 5 bases; junction bases not matched to a gene: 13. The CDR3 consists of 18 residues. CDR1 is SGHAT and CDR2 is FQDESV in the germline V gene (reference sequence). CDR3 sequence (DNA): TGTGCCAGCAGCTTAGCCGGGACAGGGATATCTTGGGCGGAGACCCAGTACTTC. It is translated as CASSLAGTGISWAETQYF.

The gene calls are TRBV3-1 (or the pseudogene TRBV3-2) and TRBJ2-1; 13 nucleotides line up with TRBD2. Germline lookup yields CDR1 LGHDT and CDR2 YNNKEL (reference sequence). The V and J ends lost 1 base and 10 bases, in that order; junction bases with no gene match: 10. The CDR3 loop spans 17 amino acids. The CDR3: CASSQVRTSGRVEEQFF. The DNA for the CDR3 is TGTGCCAGCAGCCAAGTGCGAACTAGCGGGAGGGTCGAGGAGCAGTTCTTC.

This sequence joins TRBV19 and TRBJ2-5; D call uncertain. Trimming cost V 5 bases and J 5 bases, with 15 bases left between them. This CDR3 comprises 14 residues. From germline, CDR1 is LNHDA and CDR2 SQIVND (reference sequence). The CDR3 loop is CASSPTSGGETQYF. CDR3 in DNA: TGTGCCAGTAGTCCTACTTCGGGTGGGGAGACCCAGTACTTC.

This chain links TRBV6-2 or TRBV6-3 with TRBJ2-7, with TRBD2 identical over 9 bases. The J segment lost 5 bases and the V segment lost 5 bases, leaving 7 bases of the junction unmatched. Germline V gene data show CDR1 as MNHEY and CDR2 as SVGEGT. This CDR3 contains 14 residues. The CDR3: CASSDSGRTHEQYF. Here the CDR3 DNA reads TGTGCCAGCAGTGATAGCGGGAGAACCCACGAGCAGTACTTC.

The chain has TRBV7-8 and TRBJ2-5, with D possibly being TRBD2 (6 bases). V was pared by 6 bases and J by 5 bases, with 16 bases between. Germline V gene sequence: CDR1 SGHVS, CDR2 FQNEAQ. This CDR3 has 14 residues. This chain's CDR3 is CASSPGLRGETQYF. The CDR3 DNA sequence: TGTGCCAGCAGTCCCGGACTCCGGGGGGAGACCCAGTACTTC.

In its sample, this clone was seen once. The J gene is TRBJ2-7, the V gene TRBV7-2; TRBD1 aligns across 10 bases. V lost 5 bases to trimming and J lost 3 bases; unmatched junction nucleotides: 13. CDR1 is SGHTA and CDR2 is FQGNSA in the germline V gene. This CDR3 is built from 17 residues. CDR3 nucleotides: TGTGCCAGCAGCACAGCGACAGGGACAGGGGCTTACTACGAGCAGTACTTC. It codes for CASSTATGTGAYYEQYF.

The genes are TRBV19 and TRBJ1-2, with no clear D. Looked up from germline, CDR1 is LNHDA and CDR2 is SQIVND (reference sequence). V lost 5 bases to trimming and J lost 1 base, with 17 bases between them. This CDR3 comprises 16 residues. CDR3 sequence reads: CASSPRRAIINYGYTF. CDR3 nucleotide sequence: TGTGCCAGTAGTCCCAGGAGGGCGATCATTAACTATGGCTACACCTTC.

The V gene is TRBV7-3, the J gene TRBJ1-1, with 8 bases that match TRBD1. This CDR3 region has 15 residues. V shed 2 bases, J shed 1 base, and the junction held 3 bases outside the gene matches. The V gene's germline CDR1 is SGHTA and CDR2 FQGTGA. The CDR3 DNA reads as TGTGCCAGCAGCTTACAGGGGGCAGGGAACACTGAAGCTTTCTTT. Protein: CASSLQGAGNTEAFF.

The chain couples TRBV6-1 to TRBJ2-7; TRBD1 matches at 9 bases. Germline V gene lookup returns CDR1 MNHNS and CDR2 SASEGT. The CDR3 is 17 amino acids. Losses at the gene ends were 1 base for V and 3 bases for J; bases not matched to a gene: 10. Here the CDR3 reads CASSEVLSRQGDYEQYF. CDR3 in DNA: TGTGCCAGCAGTGAAGTGTTAAGTAGACAGGGGGACTACGAGCAGTACTTC.

This chain uses TRBV5-1 with TRBJ2-5, with D tentatively TRBD1 (6 bases). Germline V CDR1 and CDR2: SGHRS, YFSETQ. The ends were cut back, 2 bases at V and 3 bases at J, with 11 bases in the middle. The CDR3 has 14 amino acids. CDR3 sequence reads: CASSFRQVEETQYF. DNA for the CDR3: TGCGCCAGCAGCTTCCGACAGGTGGAAGAGACCCAGTACTTC.

This clone was seen only once. Other DNA sequences from this sample encode an identical CDR3 as well. CDR3 sequence (DNA): TGTGCCAGCAGCGTAGCGGGACAAGAGACCCAGTACTTC. Translation gives CASSVAGQETQYF. The V and J genes are TRBV9 and TRBJ2-5, with D perhaps matching TRBD2 (5 bases). The germline V and J ends were trimmed by 0 bases and 2 bases, with 5 bases remaining between them. Looked up from germline, CDR1 is SGDLS and CDR2 is YYNGEE. The CDR3 extends over 13 amino acids. Looking up the rest from reference TRBV9 and TRBJ2-5 gives the full variable domain: DSGVTQTPKHLITATGQRVTLRCSPRSGDLSVYWYQQSLDQGLQFLIQYYNGEERAKGNILERFSAQQFPDLHSELNLSSLELGDSALYFCASSVAGQETQYFGPGTRLLVL.